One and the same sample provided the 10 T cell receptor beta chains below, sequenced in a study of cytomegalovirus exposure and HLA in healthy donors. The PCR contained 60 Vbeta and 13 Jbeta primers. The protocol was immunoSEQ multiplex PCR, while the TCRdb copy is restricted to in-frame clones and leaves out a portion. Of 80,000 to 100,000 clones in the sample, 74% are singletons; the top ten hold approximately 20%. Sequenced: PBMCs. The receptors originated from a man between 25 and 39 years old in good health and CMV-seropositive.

CDR3 bases: TGTGCCAGCACCTTAGGGGGTAGGAATCAGCCCCAGCATTTT. Translated: CASTLGGRNQPQHF. The rearrangement joins TRBV6-1 to TRBJ1-5; tentative D call: TRBD1 (6 bases). This CDR3 region has 14 residues. Germline CDR1 reads MNHNS; CDR2 reads SASEGT. V lost 7 bases and J lost 4, with 14 bases in between.

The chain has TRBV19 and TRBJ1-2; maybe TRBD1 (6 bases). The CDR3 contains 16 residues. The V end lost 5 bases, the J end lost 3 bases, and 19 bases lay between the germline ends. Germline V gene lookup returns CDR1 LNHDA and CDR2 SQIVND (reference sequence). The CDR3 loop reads CASSFNRGAGHYGYTF. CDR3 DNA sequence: TGTGCCAGTAGTTTTAATCGGGGGGCCGGACACTATGGCTACACCTTC.

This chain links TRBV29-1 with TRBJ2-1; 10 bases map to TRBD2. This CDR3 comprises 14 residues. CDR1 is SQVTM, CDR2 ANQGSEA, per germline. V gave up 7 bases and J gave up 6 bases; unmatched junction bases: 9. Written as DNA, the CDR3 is TGCAGCGGTAAAGCGGGGGGGCTCCTCAATGAGCAGTTCTTC. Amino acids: CSGKAGGLLNEQFF.

The CDR3 loop reads CASSDDRGLGYTF. CDR3 in DNA: TGTGCCAGCAGCGACGACAGGGGACTGGGCTACACCTTC. This rearrangement joins TRBV9 to TRBJ1-2; 8 positions agree with TRBD1. CDR1 and CDR2 from the germline V gene are SGDLS and YYNGEE. There are 13 residues in the CDR3. V shed 3 bases, J shed 8 bases, and the junction held 6 bases outside the gene matches.

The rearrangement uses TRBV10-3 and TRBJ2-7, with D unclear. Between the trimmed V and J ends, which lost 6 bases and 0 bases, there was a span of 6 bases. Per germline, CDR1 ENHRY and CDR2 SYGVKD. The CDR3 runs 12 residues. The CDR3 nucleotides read TGTGCCATCAGCTCCGTCTCCTACGAGCAGTACTTC. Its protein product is CAISSVSYEQYF.

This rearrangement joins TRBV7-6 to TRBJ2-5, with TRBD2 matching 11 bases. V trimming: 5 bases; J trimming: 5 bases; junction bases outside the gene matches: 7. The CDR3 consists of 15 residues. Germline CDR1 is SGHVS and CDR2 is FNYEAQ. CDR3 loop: CASSDTSGGVETQYF. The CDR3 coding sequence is TGTGCCAGCAGCGACACTAGCGGGGGAGTGGAGACCCAGTACTTC.

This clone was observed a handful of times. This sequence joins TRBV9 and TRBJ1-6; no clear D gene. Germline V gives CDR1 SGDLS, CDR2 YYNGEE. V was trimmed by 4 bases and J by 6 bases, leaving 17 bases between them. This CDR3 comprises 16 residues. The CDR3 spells CASSPQAGSINSPLHF. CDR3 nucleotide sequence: TGTGCCAGCAGCCCGCAGGCGGGGTCTATTAATTCACCCCTCCACTTT. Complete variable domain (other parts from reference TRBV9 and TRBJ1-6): DSGVTQTPKHLITATGQRVTLRCSPRSGDLSVYWYQQSLDQGLQFLIQYYNGEERAKGNILERFSAQQFPDLHSELNLSSLELGDSALYFCASSPQAGSINSPLHFGNGTRLTVT.

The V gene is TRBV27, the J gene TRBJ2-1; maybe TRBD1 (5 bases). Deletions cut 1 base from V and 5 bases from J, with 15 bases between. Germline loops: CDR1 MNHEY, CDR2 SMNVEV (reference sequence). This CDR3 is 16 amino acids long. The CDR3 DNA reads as TGTGCCAGCAGTTTATTGGGGCCCGCGTCCCACAATGAGCAGTTCTTC. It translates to CASSLLGPASHNEQFF.

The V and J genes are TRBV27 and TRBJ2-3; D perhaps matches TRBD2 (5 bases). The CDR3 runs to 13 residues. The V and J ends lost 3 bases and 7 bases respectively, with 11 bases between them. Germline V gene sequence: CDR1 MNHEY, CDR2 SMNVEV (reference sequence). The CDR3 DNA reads TGTGCCAGCAGTTTTTACTCGGGGAATACGCAGTATTTT. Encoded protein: CASSFYSGNTQYF.

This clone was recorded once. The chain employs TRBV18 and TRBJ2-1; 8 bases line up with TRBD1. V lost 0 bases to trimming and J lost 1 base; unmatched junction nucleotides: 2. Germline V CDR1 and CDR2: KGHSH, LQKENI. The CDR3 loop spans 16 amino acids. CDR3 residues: CASSPPGQVSYNEQFF. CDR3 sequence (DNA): TGTGCCAGCTCACCACCGGGACAGGTATCCTACAATGAGCAGTTCTTC.